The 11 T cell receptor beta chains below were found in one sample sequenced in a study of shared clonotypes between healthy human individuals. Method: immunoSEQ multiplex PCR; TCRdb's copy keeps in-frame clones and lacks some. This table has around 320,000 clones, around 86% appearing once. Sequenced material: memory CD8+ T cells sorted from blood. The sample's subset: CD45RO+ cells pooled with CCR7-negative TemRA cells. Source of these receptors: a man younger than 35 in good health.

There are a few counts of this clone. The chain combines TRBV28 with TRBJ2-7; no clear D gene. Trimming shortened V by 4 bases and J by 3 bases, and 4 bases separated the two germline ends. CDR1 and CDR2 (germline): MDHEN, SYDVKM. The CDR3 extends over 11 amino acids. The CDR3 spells CASSYGYEQYF. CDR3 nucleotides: TGTGCCAGCAGTTACGGCTACGAGCAGTACTTC.

CDR3 sequence: CASRYPDNSEAFF. Here the CDR3 DNA reads TGTGCCAGCCGATACCCGGACAACTCCGAAGCTTTCTTT. The chain couples TRBV7-9 to TRBJ1-1; tentatively, D is TRBD1 (5 bases). V lost 8 bases and J 8 bases, leaving 18 bases between the germline ends. Germline V gene sequence: CDR1 SEHNR, CDR2 FQNEAQ (reference sequence). The CDR3 runs 13 residues. Complete variable domain (other parts from reference TRBV7-9 and TRBJ1-1): DTGVSQNPRHKITKRGQNVTFRCDPISEHNRLYWYRQTLGQGPEFLTYFQNEAQLEKSRLLSDRFSAERPKGSFSTLEIQRTEQGDSAMYLCASRYPDNSEAFFGQGTRLTVV.

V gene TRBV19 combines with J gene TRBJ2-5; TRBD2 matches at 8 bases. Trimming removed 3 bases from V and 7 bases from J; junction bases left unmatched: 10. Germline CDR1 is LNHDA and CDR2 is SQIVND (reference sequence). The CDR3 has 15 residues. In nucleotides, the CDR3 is TGTGCCAGTAGTATCCACTCAGCGGGAGACGGGACCCAGTACTTC. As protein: CASSIHSAGDGTQYF.

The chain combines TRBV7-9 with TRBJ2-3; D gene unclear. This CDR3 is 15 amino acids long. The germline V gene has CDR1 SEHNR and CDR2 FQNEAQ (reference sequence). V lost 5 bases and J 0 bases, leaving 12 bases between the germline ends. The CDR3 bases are TGTGCCAGCAGCCCACCATTGCAAAGCACAGATACGCAGTATTTT. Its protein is CASSPPLQSTDTQYF.

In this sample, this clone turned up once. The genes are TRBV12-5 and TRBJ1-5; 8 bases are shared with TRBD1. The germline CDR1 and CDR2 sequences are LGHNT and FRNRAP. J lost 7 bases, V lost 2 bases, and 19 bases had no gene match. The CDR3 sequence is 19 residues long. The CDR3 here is CASGLYSGTGGHNQQPQHF. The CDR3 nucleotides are TGTGCTAGTGGTTTGTATTCCGGGACAGGCGGACATAACCAACAGCCCCAGCATTTT.

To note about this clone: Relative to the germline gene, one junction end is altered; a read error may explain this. CDR3 coding DNA: TGTGCCACCCTTTTGGCGGGGAGCGGAGTCTTC. Residues: CATLLAGSGVF. The rearrangement links TRBV2 to TRBJ2-7; D is possibly TRBD2 (6 bases). The CDR3 consists of 11 residues. Germline V gene lookup returns CDR1 SNHLY and CDR2 FYNNEI.

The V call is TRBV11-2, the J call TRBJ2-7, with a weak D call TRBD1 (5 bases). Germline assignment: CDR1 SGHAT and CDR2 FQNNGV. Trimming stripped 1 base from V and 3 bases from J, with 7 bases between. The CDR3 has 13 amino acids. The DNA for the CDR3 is TGTGCCAGCAGCTTAGTACAGGACTACGAGCAGTACTTC. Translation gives CASSLVQDYEQYF.

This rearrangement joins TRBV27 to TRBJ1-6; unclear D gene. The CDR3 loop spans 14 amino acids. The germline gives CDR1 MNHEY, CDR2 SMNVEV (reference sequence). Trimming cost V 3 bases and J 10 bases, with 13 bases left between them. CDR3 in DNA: TGTGCCAGCAGTTTTAGTGGGGATCGGTCACCCCTCCACTTT. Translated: CASSFSGDRSPLHF.

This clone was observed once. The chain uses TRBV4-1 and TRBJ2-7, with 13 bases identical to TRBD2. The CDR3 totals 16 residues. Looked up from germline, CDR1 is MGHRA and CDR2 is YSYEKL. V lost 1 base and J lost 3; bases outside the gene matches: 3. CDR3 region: CASSQGTSGSLYEQYF. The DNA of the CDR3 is TGCGCCAGCAGCCAAGGGACTAGCGGGAGTCTCTACGAGCAGTACTTC.

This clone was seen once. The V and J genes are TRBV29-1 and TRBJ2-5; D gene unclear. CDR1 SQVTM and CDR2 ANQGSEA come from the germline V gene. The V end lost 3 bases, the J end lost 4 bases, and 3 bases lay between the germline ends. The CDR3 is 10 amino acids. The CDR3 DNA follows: TGCAGCGTTGACAGAGAGACCCAGTACTTC. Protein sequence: CSVDRETQYF. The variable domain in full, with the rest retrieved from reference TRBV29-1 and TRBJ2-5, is SAVISQKPSRDICQRGTSLTIQCQVDSQVTMMFWYRQQPGQSLTLIATANQGSEATYESGFVIDKFPISRPNLTFSTLTVSNMSPEDSSIYLCSVDRETQYFGPGTRLLVL.

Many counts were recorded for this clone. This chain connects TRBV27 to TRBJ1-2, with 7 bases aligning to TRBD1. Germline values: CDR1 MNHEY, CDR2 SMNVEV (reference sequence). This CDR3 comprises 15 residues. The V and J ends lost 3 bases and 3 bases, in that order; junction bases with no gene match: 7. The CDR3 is CASSFSGGSYYGYTF. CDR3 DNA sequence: TGTGCCAGCAGTTTCTCAGGGGGTTCGTACTATGGCTACACCTTC.